The rows below give T cell receptor beta chains drawn from one sample of a study of T-cell reconstitution after alpha-beta-depleted transplantation in children. Each CDR3 protein is one row after TCRdb ran MiXCR on the PCR reads. The sample contains roughly 70,000 distinct CDR3 sequences, just under 5% of which appear only once. Material: PBMCs, mostly from graft donor cells, obtained 180 days after TCRalphabeta/CD19-depleted stem cell transplant. Every receptor here comes from a boy less than two years old who had a stem cell transplant for acute myeloid leukemia, so the T cells may come from the graft donor. CDR3s include the opening cysteine and the closing phenylalanine or tryptophan. Each record gives: CDR3 length, D gene, V gene, clone size, J gene, CDR3 DNA, CDR3 protein. The D gene is left open where the match is weak. The size entry is marked missing in some rows and otherwise reads once, few, many or a size class.

length: 16; D: -; V: TRBV4-2; size: many; J: TRBJ2-1; DNA: TGTGCCAGCAGCCAAGGTAACCTCTTTTCCTACAATGAGCAGTTCTTC; CDR3: CASSQGNLFSYNEQFF
length: 14; D: -; V: TRBV4-3; size: many; J: TRBJ1-2; DNA: TGCGCCAGCAGCCAAGATAGGGGGAACTATGGCTACACCTTC; CDR3: CASSQDRGNYGYTF
length: 15; D: -; V: TRBV6-1; size: many; J: TRBJ2-2; DNA: TGTGCCAGCAGTGAAGGGGACTGGAACACCGGGGAGCTGTTTTTT; CDR3: CASSEGDWNTGELFF
length: 16; D: TRBD1; V: TRBV14; size: many; J: TRBJ2-5; DNA: TGTGCCAGCAGCAATTGGCCCGGGACAGGCCAAGAGACCCAGTACTTC; CDR3: CASSNWPGTGQETQYF
length: 11; D: -; V: TRBV6-1; size: many; J: TRBJ2-1; DNA: TGTGCCAGCAGTGGGGGGTATGAGCAGTTCTTC; CDR3: CASSGGYEQFF
length: 18; D: TRBD1; V: TRBV28; size: many; J: TRBJ1-2; DNA: TGTGCCAGCAGTCTCCCACCCGGGACAGCCGAATCTTCCTATCGCTACACCTTC; CDR3: CASSLPPGTAESSYRYTF
length: 15; D: TRBD2; V: TRBV4-3; size: many; J: TRBJ2-5; DNA: TGCGCCAGCAGCCAAGATAGGACTAGAAGGGAGACCCAGTACTTC; CDR3: CASSQDRTRRETQYF
length: 16; D: -; V: TRBV6-5; size: many; J: TRBJ1-1; DNA: TGTGCCAGCAGTTACTCGAGGACGGTAATGAACACTGAAGCTTTCTTT; CDR3: CASSYSRTVMNTEAFF
length: 14; D: -; V: TRBV27; size: many; J: TRBJ1-6; DNA: TGTGCCAGCAAAGACGCTGGGGATAATTCACCCCTCCACTTT; CDR3: CASKDAGDNSPLHF
length: 15; D: -; V: TRBV3-1; size: many; J: TRBJ1-5; DNA: TGTGCCAGCAGCACGGGACCGAATAGCAATCAGCCCCAGCATTTT; CDR3: CASSTGPNSNQPQHF
length: 15; D: TRBD2; V: TRBV12-3/TRBV12-4; size: many; J: TRBJ2-3; DNA: TGTGCCAGCAGTTCCTACGGGGGGTTGTTAGATACGCAGTATTTT; CDR3: CASSSYGGLLDTQYF
length: 16; D: TRBD2; V: TRBV12-3/TRBV12-4; size: many; J: TRBJ2-5; DNA: TGTGCCAGCAGTCCCGAACGGGGGGGCGGGTGGAAGACCCAGTACTTC; CDR3: CASSPERGGGWKTQYF
length: 15; D: TRBD2; V: TRBV29-1; size: many; J: TRBJ2-5; DNA: TGCAGCGTTGGCCTAGCGGGGGGTCGATTCCAGACCCAGTACTTC; CDR3: CSVGLAGGRFQTQYF
length: 16; D: TRBD2; V: TRBV7-9; size: many; J: TRBJ2-1; DNA: TGTGCCAGCAGCTTAGCGGACGGGGGGATCTACAATGAGCAGTTCTTC; CDR3: CASSLADGGIYNEQFF
length: 17; D: -; V: TRBV4-1; size: many; J: TRBJ1-4; DNA: TGCGCCAGCAGCCAAGAATCCGCTTTGGGGGCGGATGAAAAACTGTTTTTT; CDR3: CASSQESALGADEKLFF
length: 15; D: TRBD1; V: TRBV6-1; size: many; J: TRBJ2-2; DNA: TGTGCCAGCAGCAACCTGGACAGGGGAGTCGGGGAGCTGTTTTTT; CDR3: CASSNLDRGVGELFF
length: 15; D: -; V: TRBV12-3/TRBV12-4; size: many; J: TRBJ1-3; DNA: TGTGCCAGCAGTGATGACGGTAGCTCTGGAAACACCATATATTTT; CDR3: CASSDDGSSGNTIYF
length: 14; D: -; V: TRBV20-1; size: many; J: TRBJ1-2; DNA: TGCAGTGCTAAAAACGGGGGCGCCCTCTATGGCTACACCTTC; CDR3: CSAKNGGALYGYTF
length: 15; D: -; V: TRBV6-5; size: many; J: TRBJ1-5; DNA: TGTGCCAGCAGCCGGTACAGGGCGAGCAATCAGCCCCAGCATTTT; CDR3: CASSRYRASNQPQHF
length: 13; D: TRBD2; V: TRBV20-1; size: many; J: TRBJ2-7; DNA: TGCAGTGCTACCCAGGGACTAGCCCACGAGCAGTACTTC; CDR3: CSATQGLAHEQYF
length: 16; D: -; V: TRBV5-1; size: many; J: TRBJ2-1; DNA: TGCGCCAGCAGCTTGGTCCCAGGGAGCTCCTACAATGAGCAGTTCTTC; CDR3: CASSLVPGSSYNEQFF
length: 14; D: TRBD2; V: TRBV12-3/TRBV12-4; size: many; J: TRBJ2-2; DNA: TGTGCCAGCACCAAACTAGCGGGGACCGGGGAGCTGTTTTTT; CDR3: CASTKLAGTGELFF
length: 12; D: -; V: TRBV10-3; size: many; J: TRBJ2-1; DNA: TGTGCCATCAGTGAGGGTCACAATGAGCAGTTCTTC; CDR3: CAISEGHNEQFF
length: 15; D: -; V: TRBV7-2; size: many; J: TRBJ1-4; DNA: TGTGCCAGCAGCTTAGCGTGGACGGCGTATGAAAAACTGTTTTTT; CDR3: CASSLAWTAYEKLFF
length: 14; D: -; V: TRBV7-9; size: many; J: TRBJ1-5; DNA: TGTGCCAGCAGCTTCGGGGGACAAAATCAGCCCCAGCATTTT; CDR3: CASSFGGQNQPQHF
length: 14; D: -; V: TRBV7-9; size: many; J: TRBJ2-5; DNA: TGTGCCAGCAGCTTAGCTGGTCGGCAAGAGACCCAGTACTTC; CDR3: CASSLAGRQETQYF
length: 13; D: -; V: TRBV15; size: many; J: TRBJ2-1; DNA: TGTGCCACCAGCATAAGACCCCTCAATGAGCAGTTCTTC; CDR3: CATSIRPLNEQFF
length: 13; D: -; V: TRBV20-1; size: many; J: TRBJ1-5; DNA: TGCAGTGCCCTTGACCCTAGCAATCAGCCCCAGCATTTT; CDR3: CSALDPSNQPQHF
length: 15; D: -; V: TRBV18; size: many; J: TRBJ2-7; DNA: TGTGCCAGCTCCTTTGTAGGGACACCCTCCTACGAGCAGTACTTC; CDR3: CASSFVGTPSYEQYF
length: 14; D: -; V: TRBV4-3; size: many; J: TRBJ1-1; DNA: TGCGCCAGCAGCCAATTTGGCATGAACACTGAAGCTTTCTTT; CDR3: CASSQFGMNTEAFF
length: 13; D: -; V: TRBV28; size: many; J: TRBJ2-2; DNA: TGTGCCAGCTCAGAGGGATTATCCGGGGAGCTGTTTTTT; CDR3: CASSEGLSGELFF
length: 18; D: TRBD2; V: TRBV3-1; size: few; J: TRBJ2-7; DNA: TGTGCCAGCAGCCCCGGGAGGCGGACTAGCGGGGGGCAATACGAGCAGTACTTC; CDR3: CASSPGRRTSGGQYEQYF
length: 13; D: TRBD1; V: TRBV6-5; size: many; J: TRBJ1-5; DNA: TGTGCCAGCTCACGGACAGGGGTTCAGCCCCAGCATTTT; CDR3: CASSRTGVQPQHF
length: 17; D: TRBD1; V: TRBV7-9; size: many; J: TRBJ2-1; DNA: TGTGCCAGCAGCTTGTGGGTATGGGACAGAACTTACAATGAGCAGTTCTTC; CDR3: CASSLWVWDRTYNEQFF
length: 15; D: -; V: TRBV2; size: many; J: TRBJ1-6; DNA: TGTGCCAGCAGTGATAGGCCAGGGAAGAATTCACCCCTCCACTTT; CDR3: CASSDRPGKNSPLHF
length: 13; D: -; V: TRBV10-3; size: many; J: TRBJ1-2; DNA: TGTGCCATCAGTGAGGCAGTTTCCTATGGCTACACCTTC; CDR3: CAISEAVSYGYTF
length: 16; D: -; V: TRBV18; size: many; J: TRBJ2-7; DNA: TGTGCCAGCTCAACCTCCCGGGACTCATACTTCTACGAGCAGTACTTC; CDR3: CASSTSRDSYFYEQYF
length: 15; D: -; V: TRBV12-5; size: many; J: TRBJ2-2; DNA: TGTGCTAGTGGTTCCCTCCTCGCCCTGGTCGGGGAGCTGTTTTTT; CDR3: CASGSLLALVGELFF
length: 17; D: -; V: TRBV11-2; size: many; J: TRBJ2-6; DNA: TGTGCCAGCAGGCAGGGACTTACCTCCTCTGGGGCCAACGTCCTGACTTTC; CDR3: CASRQGLTSSGANVLTF
length: 15; D: -; V: TRBV16; size: many; J: TRBJ2-3; DNA: TGTGCCAGCAGCCAATTGTCCCAAAGCACAGATACGCAGTATTTT; CDR3: CASSQLSQSTDTQYF
length: 15; D: -; V: TRBV19; size: many; J: TRBJ2-5; DNA: TGTGCCAGTAGTATCGGAGACAACTCAGGAGAGACCCAGTACTTC; CDR3: CASSIGDNSGETQYF
length: 19; D: TRBD2; V: TRBV3-1; size: many; J: TRBJ2-5; DNA: TGTGCCAGCAGCCAAGACTTAACTAGCGGGGGGGCCGGGGGGGAGACCCAGTACTTC; CDR3: CASSQDLTSGGAGGETQYF
length: 16; D: -; V: TRBV5-5; size: many; J: TRBJ2-3; DNA: TGTGCCAGCAGCTTCCCGCACGGAGCAAGGGGGGATACGCAGTATTTT; CDR3: CASSFPHGARGDTQYF
length: 16; D: -; V: TRBV6-2/TRBV6-3; size: many; J: TRBJ1-5; DNA: TGTGCCAGCAGTTACCCGGACAGTCATAGCAATCAGCCCCAGCATTTT; CDR3: CASSYPDSHSNQPQHF
length: 12; D: -; V: TRBV7-8; size: -; J: TRBJ1-6; DNA: TGTGCCAGCAGCTTAGGAGGATCACCCCTCCACTTT; CDR3: CASSLGGSPLHF